Listed below are T cell receptor beta chains from one sample, sequenced in a study of blood T cell repertoires in COVID-19. Measured with immunoSEQ multiplex PCR; TCRdb has only the in-frame clones, and not every one. The sample carries roughly 190,000 clones, about four fifths recorded once. Sequenced: peripheral blood. The receptors originated from a man aged 45-65 years with active or convalescent COVID-19. Both conserved end residues are part of each CDR3. Fields, in order: J gene, clone size, D gene, V gene, CDR3 protein, CDR3 DNA. D genes are given only for firm matches. Some rows mark clone size as missing; the rest say once, few, many or name a class of expanded clone.

TRBJ2-3 | - | - | TRBV2 | CASRPGFPDTQYF | TGTGCCAGCAGACCAGGGTTCCCAGATACGCAGTATTTT
TRBJ2-7 | - | TRBD2 | TRBV5-1 | CASSRTSGSYEQYF | TGCGCCAGCAGCCGGACTAGCGGGAGTTACGAGCAGTACTTC
TRBJ1-2 | - | - | TRBV30 | CAWSVSGRSNYGYTF | TGTGCCTGGAGTGTATCTGGCAGATCTAACTATGGCTACACCTTC
TRBJ1-1 | - | TRBD1 | TRBV9 | CASSPLGQGSEAFF | TGTGCCAGCAGCCCCCTAGGACAGGGTTCTGAAGCTTTCTTT
TRBJ2-5 | once | - | TRBV28 | CASRPLSDNLYQETQYF | TGTGCCAGCAGACCCTTGTCAGATAACCTGTACCAAGAGACCCAGTACTTC
TRBJ2-7 | - | - | TRBV27 | CASRTLYYEQYF | TGTGCCAGCAGAACCCTATACTACGAGCAGTACTTC
TRBJ2-5 | - | TRBD2 | TRBV4-3 | CASSQGLAQETQYF | TGCGCCAGCAGCCAGGGACTAGCCCAAGAGACCCAGTACTTC
TRBJ1-1 | - | TRBD1 | TRBV7-9 | CASSLGWDRNTEAFF | TGTGCCAGCAGCTTAGGCTGGGACAGGAACACTGAAGCTTTCTTT
TRBJ1-5 | - | - | TRBV6-2/TRBV6-3 | CASSWGRPVSNQPQHF | TGTGCCAGCAGTTGGGGGCGCCCGGTTAGCAATCAGCCCCAGCATTTT
TRBJ1-6 | - | - | TRBV28 | CASNGGFGINSPLHF | TGTGCCAGCAACGGGGGATTCGGGATAAATTCACCCCTCCACTTT
TRBJ1-2 | - | - | TRBV5-1 | CASSLAGQNYGYTF | TGCGCCAGCAGCTTGGCCGGACAAAACTATGGCTACACCTTC
TRBJ2-5 | - | TRBD2 | TRBV4-2 | CASSQEGLAGGETQYF | TGTGCCAGCAGCCAAGAAGGGCTAGCGGGAGGGGAGACCCAGTACTTC
TRBJ1-2 | - | TRBD1 | TRBV7-2 | CASSLTGQTGYTF | TGTGCCAGCAGCTTAACGGGACAGACTGGCTACACCTTC
TRBJ1-6 | few | - | TRBV19 | CASSMRAQSNSPLHF | TGTGCCAGTAGTATGAGGGCCCAGAGTAATTCACCCCTCCACTTT
TRBJ1-6 | once | TRBD1 | TRBV4-3 | CASSQDRGRGSPLHF | TGCGCCAGCAGCCAAGACAGGGGGCGAGGTTCACCCCTCCACTTT
TRBJ2-5 | - | - | TRBV12-3/TRBV12-4 | CASSRTGQETQYF | TGTGCCAGCAGTCGGACTGGACAAGAGACCCAGTACTTC
TRBJ1-2 | - | TRBD1 | TRBV5-4 | CASSRNRQDRGPELYYGYTF | TGTGCCAGCAGCCGCAATCGGCAGGACAGGGGGCCGGAGTTGTACTATGGCTACACCTTC
TRBJ2-3 | - | - | TRBV10-1 | CASSVEGSTDTQYF | TGCGCCAGCAGTGTAGAGGGAAGCACAGATACGCAGTATTTT
TRBJ1-6 | - | - | TRBV6-6 | CASSYQEPGNFSPLHF | TGTGCCAGCAGTTACCAGGAGCCAGGGAACTTTTCACCCCTCCACTTT
TRBJ1-2 | - | - | TRBV19 | CASTPPHRVHGYTF | TGTGCCAGTACCCCCCCCCACAGGGTCCATGGCTACACCTTC
TRBJ1-2 | - | TRBD1 | TRBV12-5 | CASAQDRTPYGYTF | TGTGCTAGTGCCCAGGACAGGACCCCCTATGGCTACACCTTC
TRBJ1-3 | - | TRBD1 | TRBV11-2 | CASSHGQGVSGNTIYF | TGTGCCAGCAGCCACGGACAGGGGGTCTCTGGAAACACCATATATTTT
TRBJ2-5 | - | - | TRBV7-2 | CASSPRLLQETQYF | TGTGCCAGCAGCCCGAGACTACTTCAAGAGACCCAGTACTTC
TRBJ1-1 | - | - | TRBV3-1/TRBV3-2 | CASTPRGIDTEAFF | TGTGCCAGCACCCCGAGGGGGATCGACACTGAAGCTTTCTTT
TRBJ1-5 | - | - | TRBV9 | CASSVNGYSNQPQHF | TGTGCCAGCAGCGTCAACGGGTATAGCAATCAGCCCCAGCATTTT
TRBJ2-3 | - | - | TRBV28 | CASSLPGQINTDTQYF | TGTGCCAGCAGTTTACCGGGACAAATTAACACAGATACGCAGTATTTT
TRBJ2-1 | once | - | TRBV9 | CASSGNGERVWDEQFF | TGTGCCAGCAGCGGAAATGGGGAGCGTGTTTGGGATGAGCAGTTCTTC
TRBJ1-6 | - | - | TRBV28 | CASSFGSNAAPLHF | TGTGCCAGCAGTTTCGGCTCAAACGCGGCACCCCTCCACTTT
TRBJ2-3 | - | - | TRBV28 | CASSFGGQLGTDTQYF | TGTGCCAGCAGTTTCGGCGGACAACTGGGCACAGATACGCAGTATTTT
TRBJ2-7 | once | TRBD2 | TRBV5-6 | CASARVGTTSYEQYF | TGTGCCAGCGCCAGGGTAGGGACTACCTCCTACGAGCAGTACTTC
TRBJ2-3 | - | TRBD1 | TRBV7-9 | CASSWGLDRGSDTQYF | TGTGCCAGCAGCTGGGGATTAGACAGGGGTTCAGATACGCAGTATTTT
TRBJ1-6 | - | - | TRBV6-5 | CASSLLGPSPLHF | TGTGCCAGCAGCCTCCTGGGGCCCTCACCCCTCCACTTT
TRBJ2-7 | - | - | TRBV3-1/TRBV3-2 | CASSPRGAAPYEQYF | TGTGCCAGCAGCCCGCGAGGAGCGGCTCCCTACGAGCAGTACTTC
TRBJ2-1 | - | - | TRBV5-1 | CASSLAGRSSYNEQFF | TGCGCCAGCAGCTTGGCCGGTCGGAGCTCCTACAATGAGCAGTTCTTC
TRBJ2-7 | - | TRBD1 | TRBV10-1 | CASRGQSYEQYF | TGCGCCAGCAGGGGACAGAGCTACGAGCAGTACTTC
TRBJ2-3 | - | TRBD2 | TRBV5-1 | CASSPETSGSADTQYF | TGCGCCAGCAGCCCGGAGACTAGCGGGAGCGCAGATACGCAGTATTTT